These 12 T cell receptor beta chains originate from one sample sequenced in a study of radiation and T cells in renal cell carcinoma (dated by TCRdb to the early 2020s). Library prep was done by the immunoSEQ multiplex PCR assay. TCRdb took over this immuneACCESS table, retaining in-frame rearrangements with V and J assigned. Such tables are incomplete; in checked studies, under half of the missing clones stem from an unresolved V gene, and the remainder is unexplained. This sample holds under 100,000 clones; around 81% were observed only once. The top ten constitute approximately 8.8% of the sample. The time point label here, explained by the study, means: blood 4 weeks post-SBRT, at nephrectomy. Taken with the paper, the label for treatment or condition translates to: 15 Gy SBRT to primary tumor, nephrectomy 4 weeks later. The sequencing used blood, collected from a patient whose treatment included radiotherapy and nephrectomy. The receptors here all came from a man aged 50-60 years with renal cell carcinoma.

The CDR3 is CASGLAGVQFF. CDR3 DNA: TGTGCCAGCGGACTAGCGGGAGTTCAGTTCTTC. V and J are TRBV27 and TRBJ2-1, with 13 bases that match TRBD2. Germline CDR1 is MNHEY and CDR2 is SMNVEV (reference sequence). This CDR3 is 11 amino acids long. V shed 8 bases and J 13 bases; nucleotides not matched to a gene: 2.

The chain employs TRBV6-5 and TRBJ2-3, with 10 bases aligning to TRBD2. Germline loops: CDR1 MNHEY, CDR2 SVGAGI. V was pared by 2 bases and J by 6 bases, with 5 bases of the junction left unmatched. CDR3 length: 15 residues. The chain's CDR3 is CASSYQPGLADTQYF. DNA of the CDR3: TGTGCCAGCAGTTACCAGCCGGGACTAGCGGATACGCAGTATTTT.

The chain couples TRBV6-5 to TRBJ1-6; the D is unclear. Germline V gene data show CDR1 as MNHEY and CDR2 as SVGAGI. The CDR3 is made up of 16 amino acids. Trimming took 2 bases from V and 2 from J, leaving 10 bases between them. The CDR3 loop is CASSYVGFPYNSPLHF. CDR3 bases: TGTGCCAGCAGTTACGTCGGATTCCCCTATAATTCACCCCTCCACTTT.

The V call is TRBV5-5, the J call TRBJ2-2; D remains ambiguous. The CDR3 consists of 14 residues. Germline lookup yields CDR1 SGHKS and CDR2 YYEKEE (reference sequence). The ends were cut back, 4 bases at V and 1 base at J, with 8 bases in the middle. The CDR3 nucleotides read TGTGCCAGCAGCCCACAAAGGAACACCGGGGAGCTGTTTTTT. Amino acid sequence: CASSPQRNTGELFF.

The V call is TRBV18, the J call TRBJ2-7, with 10 bases identical to TRBD2. Germline CDR1 and CDR2: KGHSH and LQKENI. The CDR3 is made up of 14 amino acids. V dropped 6 bases and J dropped 3; count of bases not matched to a gene: 5. The CDR3 loop is CASSRTSGLYEQYF. The CDR3 DNA follows: TGTGCCAGCTCCAGGACTAGCGGACTCTACGAGCAGTACTTC.

The chain combines TRBV29-1 with TRBJ2-1; 10 bases agree with TRBD2. With V trimmed by 7 bases and J by 8 bases, 11 bases remained unmatched. The CDR3 loop spans 14 amino acids. Germline-derived CDR1 and CDR2 are SQVTM and ANQGSEA. CDR3 sequence (DNA): TGCAGCGCCCCGTCTAGCGGGAGTTCTTATGAGCAGTTCTTC. This sequence encodes CSAPSSGSSYEQFF.

The CDR3 coding sequence is TGCGCCAGCAGCCAAGTAATAGCGGGAGGGCCCTACGAGCAGTACTTC. It specifies CASSQVIAGGPYEQYF. The chain carries TRBV4-1 and TRBJ2-7, with 11 bases lining up with TRBD2. There are 16 residues in the CDR3. V shed 1 base and J 2 bases; nucleotides not matched to a gene: 4. Germline loops: CDR1 MGHRA, CDR2 YSYEKL.

The chain combines TRBV6-1 with TRBJ1-1; D is uncertain. The germline V gene encodes CDR1 MNHNS and CDR2 SASEGT. V lost 2 bases and J lost 1, with 5 bases in between. The CDR3 runs 13 residues. The CDR3 here is CASSERENTEAFF. In nucleotides, the CDR3 is TGTGCCAGCAGTGAAAGGGAGAACACTGAAGCTTTCTTT.

This clone was recorded only once. The rearrangement links TRBV19 to TRBJ2-3; 15 nucleotides line up with TRBD2. The CDR3 loop spans 15 amino acids. CDR1 LNHDA and CDR2 SQIVND come from the germline V gene (reference sequence). The V and J ends lost 6 bases and 7 bases, in that order; junction bases with no gene match: 5. CDR3 sequence: CASSGTSGRWNTQYF. CDR3 nucleotides: TGTGCCAGTAGCGGGACTAGCGGGAGGTGGAATACGCAGTATTTT.

The chain carries TRBV7-6 and TRBJ2-3; 14 bases agree with TRBD2. The CDR3 runs 18 residues. Germline values: CDR1 SGHVS, CDR2 FNYEAQ. Trimming took 5 bases from V and 2 from J; bases not matched to a gene: 9. CDR3 sequence: CASSRMTSGRASTDTQYF. The CDR3 coding sequence is TGTGCCAGCAGCAGAATGACTAGCGGGAGGGCATCCACAGATACGCAGTATTTT.

This clone was observed a single time. The V gene is TRBV9, the J gene TRBJ2-7; TRBD2 aligns across 7 bases. The junction had 7 bases not matched to a gene; V was cut back by 1 base and J by 0 bases. The CDR3 runs 16 residues. The germline CDR1 and CDR2 sequences are SGDLS and YYNGEE. The CDR3 DNA reads as TGTGCCAGCAGCGTAAATGAGCGGGGCAACTCCTACGAGCAGTACTTC. This sequence encodes CASSVNERGNSYEQYF.

The chain recombines TRBV5-1 with TRBJ2-5, with TRBD1 identical over 7 bases. The germline V gene has CDR1 SGHRS and CDR2 YFSETQ. The V segment lost 3 bases and the J segment 3 bases; nucleotides outside the gene matches: 8. The CDR3 covers 15 residues. CDR3 bases: TGCGCCAGCAGCTGGGTGACAGACAGGGAAGAGACCCAGTACTTC. It codes for CASSWVTDREETQYF. The full variable domain, completed using reference TRBV5-1 and TRBJ2-5, is KAGVTQTPRYLIKTRGQQVTLSCSPISGHRSVSWYQQTPGQGLQFLFEYFSETQRNKGNFPGRFSGRQFSNSRSEMNVSTLELGDSALYLCASSWVTDREETQYFGPGTRLLVL.